The T cell receptor (beta chain) under discussion was sequenced for a study of blood T cell repertoires in COVID-19. About the research overall: Whether acute or convalescent, the COVID-19 samples came from the United States, Italy and Spain. The analysed material was cDNA or gDNA that came from T cells, B-cell-depleted T cells, or PBMCs.

Seattle enrolled patients during active infection and tracked them longitudinally. Original processing methods: Amplified reference gene primers provided the basis for estimating nucleated cell counts. Sequenced by immunoSEQ multiplex PCR; TCRdb stores in-frame clones only, minus some. D and trimming were read from the DNA, whereas the V and J calls and clone size are those reported in that table. The sample records 250,000 to 300,000 clones, roughly 90% being singletons. The CDR3 sequence is 13 residues long. Trimming stripped 3 bases from V and 0 bases from J, with 5 bases between. Germline assignment: CDR1 SEHNR and CDR2 FQNEAQ (reference sequence).

Source material: peripheral blood. This clonotype was obtained from a woman in her 70s with COVID-19, enrolled during active disease. This chain links TRBV7-9 with TRBJ1-2; D gene ambiguous. The CDR3 protein is CASSFETNYGYTF. The CDR3 DNA reads TGTGCCAGCAGCTTTGAGACTAACTATGGCTACACCTTC.